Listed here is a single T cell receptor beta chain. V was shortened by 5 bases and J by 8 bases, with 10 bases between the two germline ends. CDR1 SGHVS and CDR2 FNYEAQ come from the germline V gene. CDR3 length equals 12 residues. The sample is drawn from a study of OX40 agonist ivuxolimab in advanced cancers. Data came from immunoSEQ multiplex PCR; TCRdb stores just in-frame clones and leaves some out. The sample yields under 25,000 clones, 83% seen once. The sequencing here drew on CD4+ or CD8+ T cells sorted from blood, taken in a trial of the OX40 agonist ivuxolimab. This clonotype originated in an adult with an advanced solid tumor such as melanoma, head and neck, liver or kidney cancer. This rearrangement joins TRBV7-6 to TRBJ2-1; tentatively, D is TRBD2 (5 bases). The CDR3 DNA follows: TGTGCCAGCAGCGTCACTAGTTATGAGCAGTTCTTC. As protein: CASSVTSYEQFF.